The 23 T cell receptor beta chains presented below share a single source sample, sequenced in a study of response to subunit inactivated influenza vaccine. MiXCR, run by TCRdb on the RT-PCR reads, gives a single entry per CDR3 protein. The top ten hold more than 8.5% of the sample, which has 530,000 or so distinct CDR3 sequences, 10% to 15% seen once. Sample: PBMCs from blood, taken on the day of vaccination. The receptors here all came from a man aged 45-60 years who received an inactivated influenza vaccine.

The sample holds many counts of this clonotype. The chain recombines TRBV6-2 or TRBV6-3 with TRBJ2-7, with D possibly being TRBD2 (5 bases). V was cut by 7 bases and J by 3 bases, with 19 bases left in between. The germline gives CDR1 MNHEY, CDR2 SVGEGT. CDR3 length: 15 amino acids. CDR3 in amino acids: CASTKQLGRDYEQYF. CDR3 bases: TGTGCCAGCACCAAACAGCTCGGACGGGACTACGAGCAGTACTTC.

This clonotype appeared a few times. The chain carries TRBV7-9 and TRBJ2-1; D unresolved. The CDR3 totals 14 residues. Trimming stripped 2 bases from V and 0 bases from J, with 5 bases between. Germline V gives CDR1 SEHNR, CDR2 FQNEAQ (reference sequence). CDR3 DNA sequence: TGTGCCAGCAGCTTAATAAGCTCCTACAATGAGCAGTTCTTC. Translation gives CASSLISSYNEQFF. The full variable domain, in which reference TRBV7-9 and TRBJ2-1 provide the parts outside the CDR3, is DTGVSQNPRHKITKRGQNVTFRCDPISEHNRLYWYRQTLGQGPEFLTYFQNEAQLEKSRLLSDRFSAERPKGSFSTLEIQRTEQGDSAMYLCASSLISSYNEQFFGPGTRLTVL.

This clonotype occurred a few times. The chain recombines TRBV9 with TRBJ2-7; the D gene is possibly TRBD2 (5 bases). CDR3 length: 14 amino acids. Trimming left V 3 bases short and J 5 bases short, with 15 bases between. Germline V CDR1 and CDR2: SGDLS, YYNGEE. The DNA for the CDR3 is TGTGCCAGCAGCGACCACGGGATTTCCGACGAGCAGTACTTC. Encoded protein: CASSDHGISDEQYF.

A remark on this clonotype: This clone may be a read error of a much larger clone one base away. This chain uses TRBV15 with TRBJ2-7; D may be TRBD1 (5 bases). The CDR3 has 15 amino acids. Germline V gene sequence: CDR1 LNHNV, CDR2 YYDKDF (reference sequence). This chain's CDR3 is CDTSREKGRRNEQYF. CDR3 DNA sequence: TGTGACACCAGCAGAGAGAAGGGGCGACGGAACGAGCAGTACTTC.

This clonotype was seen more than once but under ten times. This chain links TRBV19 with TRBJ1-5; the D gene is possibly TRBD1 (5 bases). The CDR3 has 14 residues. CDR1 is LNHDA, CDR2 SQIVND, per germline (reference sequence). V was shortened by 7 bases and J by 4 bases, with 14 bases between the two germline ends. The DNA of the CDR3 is TGTGCCAGTACCTCATCGGGGGAAAATCAGCCCCAGCATTTT. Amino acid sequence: CASTSSGENQPQHF.

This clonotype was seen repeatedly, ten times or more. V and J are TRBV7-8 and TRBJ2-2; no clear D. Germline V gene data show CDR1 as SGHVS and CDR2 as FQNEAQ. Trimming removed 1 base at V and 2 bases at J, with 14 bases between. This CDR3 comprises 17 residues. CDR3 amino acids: CASSLVRSRINTGELFF. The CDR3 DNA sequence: TGTGCCAGCAGCTTAGTGCGGAGCAGGATCAACACCGGGGAGCTGTTTTTT.

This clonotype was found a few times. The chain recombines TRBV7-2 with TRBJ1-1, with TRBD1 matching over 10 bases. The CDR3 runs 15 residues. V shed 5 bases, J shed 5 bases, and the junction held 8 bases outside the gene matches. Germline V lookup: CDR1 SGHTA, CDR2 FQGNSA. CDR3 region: CASSTPDRGKTEAFF. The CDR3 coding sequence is TGTGCCAGCAGCACGCCGGACAGGGGGAAAACTGAAGCTTTCTTT.

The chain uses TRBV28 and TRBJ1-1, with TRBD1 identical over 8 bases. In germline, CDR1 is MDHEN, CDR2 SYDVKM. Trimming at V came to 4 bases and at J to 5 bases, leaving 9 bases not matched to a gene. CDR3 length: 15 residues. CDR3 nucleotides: TGTGCCAGCAGTTGGCCCGGACAGGGCATTACTGAAGCTTTCTTT. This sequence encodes CASSWPGQGITEAFF. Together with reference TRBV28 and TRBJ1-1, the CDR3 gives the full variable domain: DVKVTQSSRYLVKRTGEKVFLECVQDMDHENMFWYRQDPGLGLRLIYFSYDVKMKEKGDIPEGYSVSREKKERFSLILESASTNQTSMYLCASSWPGQGITEAFFGQGTRLTVV.

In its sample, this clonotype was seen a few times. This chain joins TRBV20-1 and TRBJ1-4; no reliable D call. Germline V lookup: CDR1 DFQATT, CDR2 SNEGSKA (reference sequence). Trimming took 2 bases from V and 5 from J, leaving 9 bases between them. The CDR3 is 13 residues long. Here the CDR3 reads CSARQTQNEKLFF. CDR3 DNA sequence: TGCAGTGCTAGACAGACACAAAATGAAAAACTGTTTTTT.

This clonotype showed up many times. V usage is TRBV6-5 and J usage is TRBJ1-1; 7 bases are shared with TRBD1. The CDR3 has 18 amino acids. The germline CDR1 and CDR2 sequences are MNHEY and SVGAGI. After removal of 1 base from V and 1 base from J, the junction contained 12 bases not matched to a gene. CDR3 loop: CASSYYQDRERGNTEAFF. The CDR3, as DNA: TGTGCCAGCAGTTACTATCAAGACAGGGAACGGGGGAACACTGAAGCTTTCTTT.

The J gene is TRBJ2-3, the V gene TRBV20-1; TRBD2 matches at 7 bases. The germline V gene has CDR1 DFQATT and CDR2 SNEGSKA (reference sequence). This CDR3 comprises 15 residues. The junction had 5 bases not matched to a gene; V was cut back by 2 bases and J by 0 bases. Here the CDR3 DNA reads TGCAGTGCTAGAAGGGAGGGACTAAGCACAGATACGCAGTATTTT. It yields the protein CSARREGLSTDTQYF.

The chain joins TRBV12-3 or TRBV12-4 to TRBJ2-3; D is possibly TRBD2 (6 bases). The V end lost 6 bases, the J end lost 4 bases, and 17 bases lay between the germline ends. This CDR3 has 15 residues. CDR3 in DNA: TGTGCCAGCAGGGGCCTTCGCGGGGCCGCAGATACGCAGTATTTT. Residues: CASRGLRGAADTQYF.

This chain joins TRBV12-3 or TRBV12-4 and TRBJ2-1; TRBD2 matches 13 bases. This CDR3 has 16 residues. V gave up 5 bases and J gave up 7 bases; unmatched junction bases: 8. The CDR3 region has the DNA TGTGCCAGCAGTCCCGGGACTAGCGGGATTGTTAATGAGCAGTTCTTC. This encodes CASSPGTSGIVNEQFF.

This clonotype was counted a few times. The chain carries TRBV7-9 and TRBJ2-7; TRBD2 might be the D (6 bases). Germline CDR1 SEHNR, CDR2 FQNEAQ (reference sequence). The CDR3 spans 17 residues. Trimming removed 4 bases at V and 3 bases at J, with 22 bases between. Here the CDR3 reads CASSSRGLGGALYEQYF. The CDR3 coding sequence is TGTGCCAGCAGCTCCCGGGGACTCGGGGGTGCGCTCTACGAGCAGTACTTC. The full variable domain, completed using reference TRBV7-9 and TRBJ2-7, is DTGVSQNPRHKITKRGQNVTFRCDPISEHNRLYWYRQTLGQGPEFLTYFQNEAQLEKSRLLSDRFSAERPKGSFSTLEIQRTEQGDSAMYLCASSSRGLGGALYEQYFGPGTRLTVT.

The CDR3 DNA reads TGTGCCAGCACCAAAAGGGAGGGACCCCACACACGAGATACGCAGTATTTT. This translates into CASTKREGPHTRDTQYF. The chain has TRBV21-1 and TRBJ2-3; TRBD2 is the table's D call, not checked against the DNA. TRBV21-1 is a pseudogene segment. The CDR3 is made up of 17 amino acids.

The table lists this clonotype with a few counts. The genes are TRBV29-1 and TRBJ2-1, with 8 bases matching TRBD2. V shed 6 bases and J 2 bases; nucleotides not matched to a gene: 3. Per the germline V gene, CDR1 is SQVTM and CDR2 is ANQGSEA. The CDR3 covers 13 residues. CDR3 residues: CSVAGVTYNEQFF. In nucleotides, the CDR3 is TGCAGCGTAGCGGGAGTCACCTACAATGAGCAGTTCTTC.

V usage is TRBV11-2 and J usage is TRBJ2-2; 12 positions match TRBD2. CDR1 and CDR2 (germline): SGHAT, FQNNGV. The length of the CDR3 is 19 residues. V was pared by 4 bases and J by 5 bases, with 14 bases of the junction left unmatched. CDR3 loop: CASSSPLGTSGRSTGELFF. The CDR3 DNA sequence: TGTGCCAGCAGCTCGCCCTTAGGTACTAGCGGGAGGAGTACCGGGGAGCTGTTTTTT.

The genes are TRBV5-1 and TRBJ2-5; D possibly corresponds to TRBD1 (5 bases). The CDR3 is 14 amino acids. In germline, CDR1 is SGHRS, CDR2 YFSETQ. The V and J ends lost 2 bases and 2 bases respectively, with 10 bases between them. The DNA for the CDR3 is TGCGCCAGCAGCTTTCCAGGGATGCAAGAGACCCAGTACTTC. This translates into CASSFPGMQETQYF.

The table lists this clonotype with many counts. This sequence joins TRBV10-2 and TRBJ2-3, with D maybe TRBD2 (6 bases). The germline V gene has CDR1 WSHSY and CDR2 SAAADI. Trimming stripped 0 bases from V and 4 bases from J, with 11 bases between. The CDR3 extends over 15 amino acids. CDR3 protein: CASSESGGGADTQYF. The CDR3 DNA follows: TGCGCCAGCAGTGAGTCGGGGGGTGGGGCAGATACGCAGTATTTT.

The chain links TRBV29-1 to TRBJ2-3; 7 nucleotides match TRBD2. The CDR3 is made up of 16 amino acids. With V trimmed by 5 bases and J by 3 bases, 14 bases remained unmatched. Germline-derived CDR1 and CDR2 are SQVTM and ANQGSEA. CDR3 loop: CSVPKGVGGRTDTQYF. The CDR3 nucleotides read TGCAGCGTTCCGAAAGGGGTCGGCGGGAGAACAGATACGCAGTATTTT.

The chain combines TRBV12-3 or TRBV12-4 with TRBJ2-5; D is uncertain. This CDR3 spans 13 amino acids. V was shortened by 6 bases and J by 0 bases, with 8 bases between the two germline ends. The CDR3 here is CASRTAYQETQYF. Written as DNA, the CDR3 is TGTGCCAGCAGAACAGCGTACCAAGAGACCCAGTACTTC.

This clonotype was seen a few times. The CDR3, as DNA: TGCAGTGCTAGAGATCGGGAGCGGGAGGCCACCTACGAGCAGTACTTC. The encoded protein is CSARDREREATYEQYF. The chain has TRBV20-1 and TRBJ2-7; 9 nucleotides align to TRBD2. With 0 bases clipped from V and 2 bases from J, the junction kept 8 bases outside the gene matches. The CDR3 has 16 amino acids. Germline V gene sequence: CDR1 DFQATT, CDR2 SNEGSKA (reference sequence).

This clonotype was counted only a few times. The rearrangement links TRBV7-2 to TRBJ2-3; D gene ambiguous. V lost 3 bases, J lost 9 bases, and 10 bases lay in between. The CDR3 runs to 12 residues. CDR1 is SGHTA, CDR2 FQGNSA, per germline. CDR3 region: CASSLPLTTQYF. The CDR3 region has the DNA TGTGCCAGCAGCTTGCCCCTGACAACGCAGTATTTT.